Sequencing of this T cell receptor beta chain was carried out in a study of blood T cell repertoires in COVID-19. Study background: Acute and convalescent COVID-19 samples came from the United States, Italy and Spain. Sample material is recorded as cDNA or gDNA derived from T cells, B-cell-depleted T cells, or PBMCs.

The CDR3 consists of 15 residues. The V gene's germline CDR1 is SSHAT and CDR2 FNYEAQ (reference sequence). Of note for this clone: A junction boundary mismatches the germline segment, possibly from a read error.

The table came from immunoSEQ multiplex PCR; TCRdb's copy has only in-frame clones and leaves some out. The sample carries roughly 180,000 clones, roughly 83% recorded once. The TCR sequence derives from a woman aged 40 to 49 with COVID-19, enrolled during active disease. This chain uses TRBV7-7 with TRBJ2-3; 9 bases match TRBD1. Sequencing used peripheral blood. The CDR3 protein is CASSPGTGRADTQYF. The CDR3 DNA reads TGTGCTAGCAGCCCAGGGACAGGGCGGGCAGATACGCAGTATTTT.